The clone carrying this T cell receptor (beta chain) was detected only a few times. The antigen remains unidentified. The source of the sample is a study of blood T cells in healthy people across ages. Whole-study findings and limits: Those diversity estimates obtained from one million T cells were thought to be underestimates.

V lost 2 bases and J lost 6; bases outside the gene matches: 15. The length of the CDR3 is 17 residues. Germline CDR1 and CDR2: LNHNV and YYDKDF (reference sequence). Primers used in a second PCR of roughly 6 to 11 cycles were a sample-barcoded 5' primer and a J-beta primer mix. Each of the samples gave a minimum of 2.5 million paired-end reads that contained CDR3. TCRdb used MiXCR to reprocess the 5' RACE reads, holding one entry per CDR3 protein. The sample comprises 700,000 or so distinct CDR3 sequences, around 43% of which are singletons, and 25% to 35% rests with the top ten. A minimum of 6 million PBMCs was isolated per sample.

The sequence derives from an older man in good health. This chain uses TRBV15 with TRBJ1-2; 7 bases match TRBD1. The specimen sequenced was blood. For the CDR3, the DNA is TGTGCCACCAGCAGAACCCGGGCGACAGGGTACAACGATGGCTACACCTTC. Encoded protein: CATSRTRATGYNDGYTF.